This T cell receptor (beta chain) originates from a study of early T cells in non-severe SARS-CoV-2 infection. General study findings and limits: Matching with VDJdb favored anti-spike CD8 responses (missing private and CD4 specificities).

This clonotype has a count of ten or more. The target antigen is unknown. Each cDNA molecule carried a unique molecular identifier. One entry per CDR3 protein results from TCRdb running MiXCR on the 5' RACE reads. The sample lists 25,000 to 30,000 distinct CDR3 sequences, almost 4.5% occurring once. The sequencing sample was made of whole blood. The clonotype was recovered from an adult who was a healthcare worker with PCR-confirmed SARS-CoV-2 infection or an uninfected control (not recorded which).

CDR3 region: CASSFLPGLAGELTYEQYF. CDR3 bases: TGCGCCAGCAGCTTTCTTCCGGGACTAGCGGGGGAGCTAACCTACGAGCAGTACTTC. The V and J genes are TRBV4-1 and TRBJ2-7; TRBD2 matches at 14 bases. With 5 bases clipped from V and 2 bases from J, the junction kept 14 bases outside the gene matches. The CDR3 has 19 residues. Germline V lookup: CDR1 MGHRA, CDR2 YSYEKL.